Shown below are 22 T cell receptor beta chains from a single sample sequenced in a study of blood T cell repertoires in COVID-19. Here immunoSEQ multiplex PCR was the method, and the copy in TCRdb shows in-frame clones only, minus some. The data show approximately 150,000 clones, with 70% to 90% seen just once and 5% to 6% held by the top ten. Sequencing was done on a sample of peripheral blood. The receptors derive from a human donor in a cohort sampled during active COVID-19.

The chain uses TRBV25-1 and TRBJ1-2, with 7 bases aligning to TRBD1. The CDR3 contains 14 residues. V was pared by 2 bases and J by 2 bases, with 2 bases of the junction left unmatched. In germline, CDR1 is MGHDK, CDR2 SYGVNS. Written as DNA, the CDR3 is TGTGCCAGCAGTGAAATGGACAGGAACTATGGCTACACCTTC. Translated, it gives CASSEMDRNYGYTF.

V and J are TRBV14 and TRBJ1-1, with a weak D call TRBD1 (6 bases). Trimming took 0 bases from V and 1 from J, leaving 9 bases between them. This CDR3 region has 15 residues. Germline values: CDR1 SGHDN, CDR2 FVKESK. The chain's CDR3 is CASSQEQGKNTEAFF. DNA of the CDR3: TGTGCCAGCAGCCAAGAACAGGGTAAGAACACTGAAGCTTTCTTT. The variable domain in full, completed from reference TRBV14 and TRBJ1-1, reads EAGVTQFPSHSVIEKGQTVTLRCDPISGHDNLYWYRRVMGKEIKFLLHFVKESKQDESGMPNNRFLAERTGGTYSTLKVQPAELEDSGVYFCASSQEQGKNTEAFFGQGTRLTVV.

This chain connects TRBV27 to TRBJ2-7; 11 bases fit TRBD2. The CDR3 loop spans 16 amino acids. The germline CDR1 and CDR2 sequences are MNHEY and SMNVEV (reference sequence). V shed 5 bases and J 4 bases; nucleotides not matched to a gene: 10. The chain's CDR3 is CASSPGLAEVLYEQYF. The CDR3 nucleotides read TGTGCCAGCAGTCCGGGACTAGCGGAGGTGTTGTACGAGCAGTACTTC.

The chain recombines TRBV29-1 with TRBJ2-3, with 11 bases fitting TRBD2. The CDR3 runs 18 residues. V gave up 2 bases and J gave up 4 bases; unmatched junction bases: 14. CDR1 SQVTM and CDR2 ANQGSEA come from the germline V gene. CDR3 nucleotide sequence: TGCAGCGTTGAACGCCCATCCATAGCGGGAGGGCCCTCAGATACGCAGTATTTT. This codes for CSVERPSIAGGPSDTQYF.

This chain links TRBV19 with TRBJ2-5, with 9 bases aligning to TRBD1. Per the germline V gene, CDR1 is LNHDA and CDR2 is SQIVND (reference sequence). The CDR3 runs to 16 residues. Germline trimming cut 5 bases from V and 1 base from J; bases unmatched to any gene: 8. Written as DNA, the CDR3 is TGTGCCAGTAGTCTCCCGGGACAGGGAATCCAAGAGACCCAGTACTTC. Its translation is CASSLPGQGIQETQYF.

This clone was observed a single time. The gene calls are TRBV11-3 and TRBJ2-7, with a possible D match to TRBD2 (7 bases). This CDR3 has 16 residues. Trimming took off 1 base at V and 5 bases at J, with 18 bases between the two ends. CDR1 SGHNT and CDR2 YENEEA come from the germline V gene. The CDR3 reads CASSLGGSRGAHEQYF. CDR3 in DNA: TGTGCCAGCAGCTTAGGCGGCAGTCGGGGGGCCCACGAGCAGTACTTC.

About this clone itself: Other DNA sequences from this sample encode an identical CDR3 as well. The chain carries TRBV28 and TRBJ1-5; D perhaps matches TRBD1 (6 bases). V lost 6 bases and J lost 1, with 10 bases in between. CDR3 size: 14 residues. Germline V gene lookup returns CDR1 MDHEN and CDR2 SYDVKM. CDR3 amino acids: CASRPGQSNQPQHF. The DNA of the CDR3 is TGTGCCAGCAGGCCCGGACAGAGCAATCAGCCCCAGCATTTT.

The rearrangement uses TRBV7-9 and TRBJ1-4; no reliable D call. The CDR3 runs 15 residues. V gave up 5 bases and J gave up 0 bases, with 10 bases separating them. CDR1 SEHNR and CDR2 FQNEAQ come from the germline V gene (reference sequence). The chain's CDR3 is CASSLLAATNEKLFF. In DNA, the CDR3 is TGTGCCAGCAGCCTGCTGGCTGCAACTAATGAAAAACTGTTTTTT.

The chain uses TRBV5-6 and TRBJ2-7, with 10 bases aligning to TRBD2. The trim removed 4 bases at V and 3 bases at J, leaving 1 base unmatched. Looked up from germline, CDR1 is SGHDT and CDR2 is YYEEEE. The CDR3 is made up of 13 amino acids. The CDR3 loop is CASSRTSGYEQYF. The CDR3 DNA follows: TGTGCCAGCAGCAGGACTAGCGGCTACGAGCAGTACTTC.

The chain is built from TRBV2 and TRBJ1-4; 9 bases line up with TRBD1. Germline V gene lookup returns CDR1 SNHLY and CDR2 FYNNEI. V lost 5 bases, J lost 8 bases, and 6 bases stayed unmatched. This CDR3 has 14 amino acids. CDR3 DNA sequence: TGTGCCAGCAGTCAGGGACAGGGTAGCGAAAAACTGTTTTTT. Amino acids: CASSQGQGSEKLFF.

This clone was seen a single time. The chain uses TRBV28 and TRBJ2-1, with 7 bases lining up with TRBD1. The V segment lost 2 bases and the J segment 6 bases; nucleotides outside the gene matches: 1. CDR3 length: 13 amino acids. Per germline, CDR1 MDHEN and CDR2 SYDVKM. In nucleotides, the CDR3 is TGTGCCAGCAGTTTAGCAGGGGGCAATGAGCAGTTCTTC. Translating it yields CASSLAGGNEQFF.

This rearrangement joins TRBV9 to TRBJ1-4; D ambiguous. The CDR3 spans 15 residues. V was cut by 0 bases and J by 3 bases, with 9 bases left in between. CDR1 SGDLS and CDR2 YYNGEE come from the germline V gene. The CDR3 coding sequence is TGTGCCAGCAGCGTAGACGGGATGGCTAATGAAAAACTGTTTTTT. It yields the protein CASSVDGMANEKLFF.

The genes are TRBV6-5 and TRBJ1-1; D unclear. Between the trimmed V and J ends, which lost 0 bases and 1 base, there was a span of 3 bases. From germline, CDR1 is MNHEY and CDR2 SVGAGI. The CDR3 is made up of 13 amino acids. In nucleotides, the CDR3 is TGTGCCAGCAGTTACTCGGCGAACACTGAAGCTTTCTTT. Its translation is CASSYSANTEAFF.

The chain links TRBV27 to TRBJ1-5; 9 bases map to TRBD1. The germline V gene has CDR1 MNHEY and CDR2 SMNVEV (reference sequence). With V trimmed by 2 bases and J by 6 bases, 2 bases remained unmatched. The CDR3 contains 14 residues. DNA of the CDR3: TGTGCCAGCAGTTTAGACAGGGGGGCTCAGCCCCAGCATTTT. This codes for CASSLDRGAQPQHF.

The chain is built from TRBV18 and TRBJ1-1, with D perhaps matching TRBD1 (6 bases). This CDR3 is 12 amino acids long. Looked up from germline, CDR1 is KGHSH and CDR2 is LQKENI. V was shortened by 5 bases and J by 11 bases, with 15 bases between the two germline ends. The CDR3 here is CASSDIRGPAFF. CDR3 DNA sequence: TGTGCCAGCTCAGACATCAGGGGCCCGGCTTTCTTT.

The chain employs TRBV19 and TRBJ1-1; no definite D call. Germline loops: CDR1 LNHDA, CDR2 SQIVND (reference sequence). Trimming took off 1 base at V and 0 bases at J, with 12 bases between the two ends. This CDR3 region has 16 residues. CDR3 nucleotides: TGTGCCAGTAGTATAGGGCGACGGGGAATGAACACTGAAGCTTTCTTT. It yields the protein CASSIGRRGMNTEAFF.

The chain joins TRBV25-1 to TRBJ1-1, with D tentatively TRBD1 (5 bases). With 1 base removed from V and 4 bases from J, the gap between germline ends came to 13 bases. CDR3 length equals 15 residues. Germline CDR1 is MGHDK and CDR2 is SYGVNS. The CDR3 here is CASSEWKERGTEAFF. The CDR3 nucleotides read TGTGCCAGCAGTGAATGGAAGGAAAGGGGCACTGAAGCTTTCTTT.

The chain combines TRBV4-1 with TRBJ2-1, with TRBD2 as a possible D gene (6 bases). With 0 bases removed from V and 7 bases from J, the gap between germline ends came to 10 bases. Germline CDR1 and CDR2: MGHRA and YSYEKL. The CDR3 runs 14 residues. The CDR3 DNA follows: TGCGCCAGCAGCCAAGACCGGAGCGGGAATGAGCAGTTCTTC. Residues: CASSQDRSGNEQFF.

This clone was seen more than once but under ten times. Additional DNA sequences in this sample encode the identical CDR3. The rearrangement uses TRBV6-2 or TRBV6-3 and TRBJ2-7; the match to TRBD1 covers 9 bases. CDR3 length: 15 amino acids. The germline V gene encodes CDR1 MNHEY and CDR2 SVGEGT. Unmatched junction bases numbered 5, after V lost 2 bases and J lost 3 bases. CDR3: CASSYGDRASYEQYF. The CDR3 coding sequence is TGTGCCAGCAGTTACGGGGACAGGGCTAGCTACGAGCAGTACTTC.

The rearrangement uses TRBV15 and TRBJ2-3; TRBD2 might be the D (5 bases). Per the germline V gene, CDR1 is LNHNV and CDR2 is YYDKDF (reference sequence). Trimming left V 3 bases short and J 2 bases short, with 9 bases between. CDR3 length equals 14 residues. The CDR3 DNA is TGTGCCACCAGCAGCCCGGGGTCCACAGATACGCAGTATTTT. Translated: CATSSPGSTDTQYF. Supplemented by reference TRBV15 and TRBJ2-3, the full variable domain reads DAMVIQNPRYQVTQFGKPVTLSCSQTLNHNVMYWYQQKSSQAPKLLFHYYDKDFNNEADTPDNFQSRRPNTSFCFLDIRSPGLGDTAMYLCATSSPGSTDTQYFGPGTRLTVL.

The chain uses TRBV30 and TRBJ2-7; TRBD1 agrees at 7 bases. The CDR3 extends over 13 amino acids. Trimming took 1 base from V and 3 from J; bases not matched to a gene: 3. Germline-derived CDR1 and CDR2 are GTSNPN and SVGIG (reference sequence). The CDR3 DNA sequence: TGTGCCTGGAGTGGGGACAGAGGCTACGAGCAGTACTTC. This sequence encodes CAWSGDRGYEQYF.

The rearrangement links TRBV7-9 to TRBJ2-3, with D possibly matching TRBD2 (6 bases). V was clipped by 5 bases and J by 3 bases, with 12 bases between them. Germline CDR1 reads SEHNR; CDR2 reads FQNEAQ (reference sequence). There are 14 residues in the CDR3. The CDR3 spells CASSPEGQTDTQYF. The CDR3 DNA is TGTGCCAGCAGCCCGGAGGGCCAGACAGATACGCAGTATTTT.